This TCR beta chain was sequenced in a study of shared clonotypes between healthy human individuals. Study at large: Donor ages ranged 18 to 49 years: a couple of women, a few men.

Positive CCR7 selection of CD45RO-negative cells yielded the naive CD8 cells, and terminally differentiated effector memory CD45RA+ cells were excluded. Donors had no recently reported acute infections or vaccinations and were HIV-negative. The study ran the assay at deep level. Each sorted subset replicate got 200 ng genomic DNA, 30,000 or so genomes. Assay used: immunoSEQ multiplex PCR; TCRdb lists only in-frame clones, some missing. The table shows approximately 840,000 clones, with just over 95% occurring only once. CDR1 is LNHDA and CDR2 is SQIVND in the germline V gene (reference sequence). Trimming left V 4 bases short and J 2 bases short, with 9 bases between. This CDR3 comprises 13 residues.

The source material was naive CD8+ T cells sorted from blood. This receptor was taken from a man aged 30 to 39 in good health. This chain uses TRBV19 with TRBJ2-7, with D perhaps TRBD2 (5 bases). This CDR3 is CASSSAGPYEQYF. The CDR3 bases are TGTGCCAGTAGTAGTGCGGGCCCCTACGAGCAGTACTTC.